These T cell receptor beta chains were read from a single sample in a study of blood T cell repertoires in COVID-19. Repertoires were generated with immunoSEQ multiplex PCR, while TCRdb's copy carries only in-frame clones and drops some. The sample carries about 80,000 clones, 88% recorded once. Source material: peripheral blood. Source of these receptors: a woman of 80 years or more with acute or convalescent COVID-19. The CDR3 runs from the conserved cysteine through the conserved F or W. The D gene is left open where the match is weak. Clone size is stated in some rows and not others, as once, few, many or a class when expanded.

CDR3 protein	CDR3 DNA	V gene	J gene	clone size	D gene
CASSGTGLPRNYGYTF	TGTGCCAGCTCCGGGACAGGGCTACCCCGCAACTATGGCTACACCTTC	TRBV27	TRBJ1-2	-	TRBD1
CASSLRGFDEQYF	TGTGCCAGCAGCCTAAGAGGGTTCGACGAGCAGTACTTC	TRBV27	TRBJ2-7	-	-
CSVGDRADEAFF	TGCAGCGTTGGGGACAGGGCGGATGAAGCTTTCTTT	TRBV29-1	TRBJ1-1	-	TRBD1
CASSPWESHYEQYF	TGTGCCAGCTCACCATGGGAGAGTCACTACGAGCAGTACTTC	TRBV18	TRBJ2-7	-	-
CASSSGQGWTEAFF	TGCGCCAGCAGCTCGGGACAGGGTTGGACTGAAGCTTTCTTT	TRBV5-1	TRBJ1-1	-	TRBD1
CASSLGTSGAYEQYF	TGCGCCAGCAGCTTGGGGACTAGCGGGGCCTACGAGCAGTACTTC	TRBV5-1	TRBJ2-7	-	TRBD2
CASSFGGEETQYF	TGTGCCAGCAGCTTCGGGGGGGAAGAGACCCAGTACTTC	TRBV5-5	TRBJ2-5	-	TRBD2
CASSRDRGRLNEQFF	TGTGCCAGCAGTCGGGACAGGGGGCGGCTTAATGAGCAGTTCTTC	TRBV6-6	TRBJ2-1	-	TRBD1
CASSLGGGRGEQYF	TGTGCCAGCAGCTTAGGAGGGGGAAGGGGCGAGCAGTACTTC	TRBV11-2	TRBJ2-7	-	-
CASSQPNPGQDYGYTF	TGCGCCAGCAGCCAACCCAACCCGGGACAGGACTATGGCTACACCTTC	TRBV4-1	TRBJ1-2	-	TRBD1
CASRADYRDRYNSPLHF	TGTGCCAGCAGAGCTGATTACAGGGACAGATATAATTCACCCCTCCACTTT	TRBV2	TRBJ1-6	-	TRBD1
CASSPGGAGIYNEQFF	TGTGCCAGCTCACCCGGGGGAGCGGGGATTTACAATGAGCAGTTCTTC	TRBV18	TRBJ2-1	-	TRBD2
CASSFQGDGYTF	TGCGCCAGCAGCTTTCAGGGGGATGGCTACACCTTC	TRBV5-1	TRBJ1-2	-	TRBD1
CASSPSSGQYNEQFF	TGTGCCAGCAGCCCATCTAGCGGCCAATACAATGAGCAGTTCTTC	TRBV5-4	TRBJ2-1	-	TRBD2
CASSMSGQPQHF	TGTGCCAGCAGCATGAGCGGTCAGCCCCAGCATTTT	TRBV7-2	TRBJ1-5	-	-
CASSSTKKGGLAPEAFF	TGCGCCAGCAGCTCAACTAAAAAAGGGGGCCTAGCCCCGGAAGCTTTCTTT	TRBV5-1	TRBJ1-1	-	TRBD1
CASSQLAGYEQFF	TGTGCCAGCAGCCAACTAGCGGGATATGAGCAGTTCTTC	TRBV14	TRBJ2-1	-	TRBD2
CASSLSSTGTGGGYTF	TGTGCCAGCAGTTTATCGTCAACCGGGACAGGGGGTGGCTACACCTTC	TRBV27	TRBJ1-2	-	TRBD1
CASSTLRGRAGELFF	TGTGCCAGCAGCACCTTGCGAGGGAGGGCCGGGGAGCTGTTTTTT	TRBV7-8	TRBJ2-2	-	TRBD2
CASSFSDPYNEQFF	TGCGCCAGCAGCTTCAGCGACCCGTACAATGAGCAGTTCTTC	TRBV5-1	TRBJ2-1	-	-
CASGTGRVPNYGYTF	TGTGCCAGCGGGACAGGGAGGGTCCCTAACTATGGCTACACCTTC	TRBV21-1	TRBJ1-2	-	-
CASSGDTSTMATGCTF	TGTGCCAGCTCGGGGGACACATCAACTATGGCTACAGGTTGCACCTTC	TRBV18	TRBJ1-2	few	-
CASSLGQGGHATNEKLFF	TGTGCCAGCAGCTTGGGACAGGGTGGCCATGCAACTAATGAAAAACTGTTTTTT	TRBV5-4	TRBJ1-4	-	TRBD1
CASSLWRNTEAFF	TGTGCCAGCAGCTTATGGAGGAACACTGAAGCTTTCTTT	TRBV7-3	TRBJ1-1	-	-
CAWSERGYTF	TGTGCCTGGAGTGAGAGAGGCTACACCTTC	TRBV30	TRBJ1-2	-	-
CASNRTGHLNYGYTF	TGTGCCAGCAATCGAACGGGACACCTTAACTATGGCTACACCTTC	TRBV2	TRBJ1-2	-	-
CAISATTGGNNQPQHF	TGTGCCATCAGTGCGACGACAGGGGGCAACAATCAGCCCCAGCATTTT	TRBV10-3	TRBJ1-5	-	TRBD1
CASSYGNSNSPLHF	TGTGCCAGCAGTTACGGAAACAGTAATTCACCCCTCCACTTT	TRBV6-5	TRBJ1-6	-	-
CASSLTGGTEAFF	TGTGCCAGCAGCTTGACAGGGGGTACTGAAGCTTTCTTT	TRBV7-3	TRBJ1-1	-	TRBD1
CASRPTGGGTGNTIYF	TGTGCCAGCAGGCCTACAGGGGGAGGTACTGGAAACACCATATATTTT	TRBV7-2	TRBJ1-3	-	TRBD1
CASSHHGEETQYF	TGTGCCAGTAGCCATCACGGAGAAGAGACCCAGTACTTC	TRBV19	TRBJ2-5	-	-
CASNLQGTSTDTQYF	TGTGCCAGCAATTTACAGGGAACTAGCACAGATACGCAGTATTTT	TRBV2	TRBJ2-3	-	-
CASSLVLAQPDTQYF	TGTGCCAGCAGCTTAGTCCTAGCGCAACCAGATACGCAGTATTTT	TRBV7-6	TRBJ2-3	-	-
CASSLKASGAGELFF	TGTGCCAGCAGCTTAAAAGCTAGCGGGGCCGGGGAGCTGTTTTTT	TRBV7-3	TRBJ2-2	-	TRBD2
CASSFGQNYGYTF	TGTGCCAGCAGCTTTGGACAAAACTATGGCTACACCTTC	TRBV7-2	TRBJ1-2	-	-
CASSPGDTSTDTQYF	TGCGCCAGCAGCCCCGGGGACACCAGCACAGATACGCAGTATTTT	TRBV10-1	TRBJ2-3	-	-
CASSLGRADEQYF	TGTGCCAGCAGCTTGGGCAGGGCCGACGAGCAGTACTTC	TRBV5-6	TRBJ2-7	-	-
CASSPPATALVQFF	TGTGCCAGCTCACCACCGGCAACCGCCTTGGTGCAGTTCTTC	TRBV18	TRBJ2-1	-	-
CASSTFATGAISEQYF	TGTGCCAGTAGTACCTTCGCAACGGGAGCCATTAGCGAGCAGTACTTC	TRBV19	TRBJ2-7	-	-
CASSGENQPQHF	TGTGCCAGCTCAGGGGAGAATCAGCCCCAGCATTTT	TRBV19	TRBJ1-5	-	-
CSVVIAVNTEAFF	TGCAGCGTTGTGATAGCGGTGAACACTGAAGCTTTCTTT	TRBV29-1	TRBJ1-1	-	-
CASSLRPGTALNEKLFF	TGTGCCAGCAGCTTGCGCCCAGGGACAGCTCTTAATGAAAAACTGTTTTTT	TRBV5-6	TRBJ1-4	-	TRBD1
CASRTGTALEQYF	TGTGCCAGCAGAACAGGGACAGCCCTAGAGCAGTACTTC	TRBV6-1	TRBJ2-7	-	TRBD1
CSAMRDTEAFF	TGCAGTGCCATGAGGGACACTGAAGCTTTCTTT	TRBV20-1	TRBJ1-1	-	-
CASSTRQGTVYEQYF	TGTGCCAGCAGCACCCGACAGGGGACTGTTTACGAGCAGTACTTC	TRBV7-8	TRBJ2-7	-	TRBD1
CAWSVQGGGGETQYF	TGTGCCTGGAGTGTACAAGGGGGGGGCGGAGAGACCCAGTACTTC	TRBV30	TRBJ2-5	-	-
CASSLWLAGTDTQYF	TGTGCCAGCAGCTTATGGCTAGCGGGGACAGATACGCAGTATTTT	TRBV7-2	TRBJ2-3	-	TRBD2
CASSSGLNTEAFF	TGTGCCAGCAGCTCAGGGTTGAACACTGAAGCTTTCTTT	TRBV5-6	TRBJ1-1	-	-
CASSSTGGPYEQYF	TGTGCCAGCAGCTCCACAGGGGGACCCTACGAGCAGTACTTC	TRBV5-8	TRBJ2-7	-	TRBD1
CASSPGTGNTEAFF	TGTGCCAGCTCACCCGGGACAGGTAACACTGAAGCTTTCTTT	TRBV18	TRBJ1-1	few	TRBD1
CASSSQGWETQYF	TGCGCCAGCAGCTCACAGGGGTGGGAGACCCAGTACTTC	TRBV5-1	TRBJ2-5	once	TRBD1
CASSPAGTGGLAGANVLTF	TGTGCCAGCAGCCCCGCCGGGACAGGGGGCTTGGCTGGGGCCAACGTCCTGACTTTC	TRBV7-3	TRBJ2-6	once	TRBD1
CATSRAQGPMYF	TGTGCCACCAGCAGAGCGCAGGGGCCCATGTACTTC	TRBV15	TRBJ2-5	-	-